The 18 T cell receptor beta chains below were found in one sample sequenced in a study of shared clonotypes between healthy human individuals. Assay: immunoSEQ multiplex PCR; the TCRdb copy retains only in-frame clones and omits some. The repertoire holds some 470,000 clones, with around 80% as singletons. The sequenced material came from PBMCs. The receptor set was obtained from a woman in her 40s in good health. Some clones in this sample may be carry-over from other donors' samples.

The chain combines TRBV21-1 with TRBJ2-1; the tabulated D call, TRBD2, remains unverified against the DNA. TRBV21-1 is given as a pseudogene. There are 16 residues in the CDR3. The CDR3 loop is CASSQARPGAYNEQFF. The CDR3 DNA sequence: TGTGCCAGCAGCCAGGCGAGACCGGGGGCCTACAATGAGCAGTTCTTC.

Worth noting for this clone: Other DNA sequences in this sample translate to the same CDR3. V gene TRBV27 combines with J gene TRBJ2-7; 16 nucleotides match TRBD2. The CDR3 is 15 residues long. From germline, CDR1 is MNHEY and CDR2 SMNVEV (reference sequence). J gave up 6 bases and V 5 bases, and 4 bases lay outside the gene matches. The CDR3 coding sequence is TGTGCCAGCAGTACTGGGACTAGCGGGAGGGGCGAGCAGTACTTC. Amino acid sequence: CASSTGTSGRGEQYF.

The V and J genes are TRBV5-4 and TRBJ2-2; D may be TRBD2 (6 bases). The germline gives CDR1 SGHNT, CDR2 YYREEE (reference sequence). The CDR3 totals 16 residues. The V end was cut by 0 bases, the J end by 1 base, with 10 bases between. The DNA for the CDR3 is TGTGCCAGCAGCTTGGAAGGGGACTGGAACACCGGGGAGCTGTTTTTT. This gives the protein CASSLEGDWNTGELFF.

The genes are TRBV19 and TRBJ2-2; 7 bases line up with TRBD2. The V and J ends lost 6 bases and 5 bases, in that order; junction bases with no gene match: 3. The CDR3 is made up of 13 amino acids. Germline CDR1 and CDR2: LNHDA and SQIVND (reference sequence). The CDR3 loop reads CASRLGGTGELFF. The CDR3 nucleotides read TGTGCCAGTAGGCTGGGGGGGACCGGGGAGCTGTTTTTT.

This sequence joins TRBV30 and TRBJ1-2; D is unresolved. The ends were cut back, 2 bases at V and 3 bases at J, with 16 bases in the middle. From germline, CDR1 is GTSNPN and CDR2 SVGIG (reference sequence). The CDR3 runs to 15 residues. In nucleotides, the CDR3 is TGTGCCTGGAGTACCCTCTTTCGGCACGACTATGGCTACACCTTC. Residues: CAWSTLFRHDYGYTF.

The rearrangement links TRBV2 to TRBJ2-7; 7 nucleotides align to TRBD1. Germline CDR1 reads SNHLY; CDR2 reads FYNNEI. V shed 5 bases and J 2 bases; nucleotides not matched to a gene: 9. This CDR3 comprises 15 residues. CDR3 in amino acids: CASSIGGLSTYEQYF. DNA for the CDR3: TGTGCCAGCAGTATAGGGGGCCTCTCAACCTACGAGCAGTACTTC.

V usage is TRBV5-4 and J usage is TRBJ2-3, with D possibly matching TRBD1 (6 bases). The germline V and J ends were trimmed by 4 bases and 0 bases, with 12 bases remaining between them. Germline lookup yields CDR1 SGHNT and CDR2 YYREEE (reference sequence). CDR3 size: 15 residues. The CDR3 DNA sequence: TGTGCCAGCAGCCGATCACAGGGCAGCACAGATACGCAGTATTTT. It translates to CASSRSQGSTDTQYF.

This chain connects TRBV28 to TRBJ2-3; perhaps TRBD2 as D (6 bases). Trimming stripped 7 bases from V and 4 bases from J, with 24 bases between. This CDR3 has 17 residues. CDR1 and CDR2 from the germline V gene are MDHEN and SYDVKM. The CDR3 region has the DNA TGTGCCAGCACCCTCATGGGGGGTTTAGGTGAGGCAGATACGCAGTATTTT. Its translation is CASTLMGGLGEADTQYF.

The chain is built from TRBV5-1 and TRBJ2-5, with 11 bases matching TRBD2. V was clipped by 0 bases and J by 1 base; unmatched bases: 5. There are 17 residues in the CDR3. Germline lookup yields CDR1 SGHRS and CDR2 YFSETQ. The CDR3 region has the DNA TGCGCCAGCAGCTTGGTACCGACTAGCGGGACCCAAGAGACCCAGTACTTC. Its translation is CASSLVPTSGTQETQYF.

This chain uses TRBV4-2 with TRBJ2-2; 7 bases agree with TRBD2. V lost 3 bases to trimming and J lost 4 bases; unmatched junction nucleotides: 14. The CDR3 has 18 amino acids. In germline, CDR1 is LGHNA, CDR2 YNFKEQ. DNA for the CDR3: TGTGCCAGCAGCCACTTAAGGGAGGGAGGGCCGACCACCGGGGAGCTGTTTTTT. Amino acids: CASSHLREGGPTTGELFF.

CDR3 amino acids: CASSQGLAGGTGELFF. CDR3 DNA: TGCGCCAGCAGCCAGGGACTAGCGGGAGGAACCGGGGAGCTGTTTTTT. The chain joins TRBV5-1 to TRBJ2-2, with 15 bases aligning to TRBD2. V gave up 4 bases and J gave up 5 bases; unmatched junction bases: 3. CDR1 and CDR2 (germline): SGHRS, YFSETQ. The CDR3 extends over 16 amino acids.

The chain joins TRBV18 to TRBJ2-7, with D possibly being TRBD2 (6 bases). Germline V gene sequence: CDR1 KGHSH, CDR2 LQKENI. CDR3 size: 14 residues. V was clipped by 2 bases and J by 3 bases, with 11 bases between them. CDR3: CASSPTTSNYEQYF. The CDR3 DNA follows: TGTGCCAGCTCACCAACTACTAGCAACTACGAGCAGTACTTC. The whole variable domain, filled in from reference TRBV18 and TRBJ2-7, reads NAGVMQNPRHLVRRRGQEARLRCSPMKGHSHVYWYRQLPEEGLKFMVYLQKENIIDESGMPKERFSAEFPKEGPSILRIQQVVRGDSAAYFCASSPTTSNYEQYFGPGTRLTVT.

The gene calls are TRBV28 and TRBJ2-3; possibly TRBD2 for D (5 bases). Germline V gene sequence: CDR1 MDHEN, CDR2 SYDVKM. V was clipped by 6 bases and J by 1 base, with 14 bases between them. The CDR3 totals 15 residues. CDR3 bases: TGTGCCAGCAGCTCCCCCCGGGGAGGCACAGATACGCAGTATTTT. Translation: CASSSPRGGTDTQYF.

Points on this clone: Other DNA variants within this sample encode the same CDR3. The gene calls are TRBV5-1 and TRBJ1-2; TRBD1 agrees at 9 bases. The CDR3 contains 13 residues. The germline gives CDR1 SGHRS, CDR2 YFSETQ. V shed 0 bases and J 8 bases; nucleotides not matched to a gene: 2. The CDR3 sequence: CASSLGQGGGYTF. In DNA, the CDR3 is TGCGCCAGCAGCTTGGGACAGGGGGGCGGCTACACCTTC.

The CDR3 is CASSISLQYTQYF. The CDR3 DNA is TGTGCCAGTAGTATCTCTCTTCAGTATACGCAGTATTTT. The V call is TRBV19, the J call TRBJ2-3; D is uncertain. There are 13 residues in the CDR3. From germline, CDR1 is LNHDA and CDR2 SQIVND (reference sequence). Deletions cut 3 bases from V and 7 bases from J, with 11 bases between.

V usage is TRBV7-9 and J usage is TRBJ2-5, with D possibly TRBD2 on 5 matching bases. The end of the DNA is better explained by TRBJ2-7, so the J call may be wrong. This CDR3 has 14 amino acids. CDR1 is SEHNR, CDR2 FQNEAQ, per germline (reference sequence). The CDR3 DNA reads TGTGCCAGCAGCTTAGGTGTTCCCCGGGGCGAGCAGTACTTC. This translates into CASSLGVPRGEQYF.

The V and J genes are TRBV5-1 and TRBJ2-1; 13 bases are a match to TRBD2. This CDR3 region has 16 residues. The V and J ends lost 0 bases and 8 bases, in that order; junction bases with no gene match: 5. Germline V gives CDR1 SGHRS, CDR2 YFSETQ. CDR3 coding DNA: TGCGCCAGCAGCTTGGCCGGGACTAGCGGGATAGATGAGCAGTTCTTC. Protein product: CASSLAGTSGIDEQFF. Looking up the rest from reference TRBV5-1 and TRBJ2-1 gives the full variable domain: KAGVTQTPRYLIKTRGQQVTLSCSPISGHRSVSWYQQTPGQGLQFLFEYFSETQRNKGNFPGRFSGRQFSNSRSEMNVSTLELGDSALYLCASSLAGTSGIDEQFFGPGTRLTVL.

The chain couples TRBV5-4 to TRBJ2-3, with D perhaps TRBD2 (6 bases). V was shortened by 4 bases and J by 2 bases, with 23 bases between the two germline ends. Per germline, CDR1 SGHNT and CDR2 YYREEE (reference sequence). The CDR3 covers 18 residues. CDR3: CASSAERATSGFTDTQYF. The CDR3 bases are TGTGCCAGCAGCGCGGAGAGAGCGACTAGTGGATTCACAGATACGCAGTATTTT.